Listed below are T cell receptor beta chains from one sample, sequenced in a study of breast tumors, draining lymph nodes, adjacent tissues. Each CDR3 protein is one row after TCRdb ran MiXCR on the multiplex PCR reads. This sample has approximately 90,000 distinct CDR3 sequences, with approximately 29% found just once. Sequencing was performed on axillary lymph node tissue. Receptors were obtained from a female donor with breast cancer. Some clones in this sample may be carry-over from other donors' samples. Both conserved end residues are part of each CDR3. The order of the fields is clone size, D gene, V gene, J gene, CDR3 DNA, CDR3 protein. The D gene is left open where the match is weak. Size is omitted from some rows. Given values are once, few, many or a class for expanded clones.

>many|TRBD2|TRBV11-2|TRBJ2-5
TGTGCCAGCAGCACCATAGCGGGAGCCCCCGGGACCCAGTACTTC
CASSTIAGAPGTQYF
>NA|NA|TRBV6-4|TRBJ1-1
TGTGCCAGCAGTGCTGTGGCGAACACTGAAGCTTTCTTT
CASSAVANTEAFF
>many|TRBD1|TRBV6-1|TRBJ1-5
TGTGCCAGCAACGGTCCGGGACAGATTAATAGCAATCAGCCCCAGCATTTT
CASNGPGQINSNQPQHF
>many|TRBD2|TRBV6-4|TRBJ2-3
TGTGCCAGCAGTGAGCTAGCGGCTACGCAGTATTTT
CASSELAATQYF
>many|NA|TRBV29-1|TRBJ2-5
TGCAGCGTAAAACCCGCCGGGGGCGCAGGTATTGAGACCCAGTACTTC
CSVKPAGGAGIETQYF
>many|NA|TRBV7-2|TRBJ2-7
TGTGCCAGCAGCTCCACGTCTAACGAGCAGTACTTC
CASSSTSNEQYF
>many|NA|TRBV18|TRBJ2-4
TGTGCCAGCTCAGACTACTCCAAAAACATTCAGTACTTC
CASSDYSKNIQYF
>medium-sized|TRBD1|TRBV7-2|TRBJ2-7
TGTGCCAGCAGCTTAGCGGGACAGGGCGTAGACGCCTACGAGCAGTACTTC
CASSLAGQGVDAYEQYF
>many|TRBD2|TRBV5-1|TRBJ2-1
TGCGCCAGCAATGAAGGGTCTGGCGGGAGTTGGGTCAATGAGCAGTTCTTC
CASNEGSGGSWVNEQFF
>many|NA|TRBV20-1|TRBJ1-1
TGCAGTGCTAGGACTGGTGGGACTGAAGCTTTCTTT
CSARTGGTEAFF
>many|NA|TRBV7-3|TRBJ2-3
TGTGCCAGCAGCTTGGGCTCGGGAGTAGCAGATACGCAGTATTTT
CASSLGSGVADTQYF
>NA|TRBD2|TRBV7-9|TRBJ2-1
TGTGCCAGCAGGTCGGAGGCGGGAGGACCAAATGGGCAGCTCTTC
CASRSEAGGPNGQLF
>NA|NA|TRBV5-1|TRBJ2-1
TGCGCCAGCAGCTTGGGGGCTGCCGCTGAGCAGTTCTTC
CASSLGAAAEQFF
>many|NA|TRBV5-8|TRBJ1-4
TGTGCCAGCAGCTTGGGGGAAACAGTGAATAATGAAAAACTGTTTTTT
CASSLGETVNNEKLFF
>many|NA|TRBV7-8|TRBJ2-2
TGTGCCAGCAGCTTAGTCGGCCCCGCCGGATTCGCGAACACCGGGGAGCTGTTTTTT
CASSLVGPAGFANTGELFF
>many|TRBD2|TRBV12-3/TRBV12-4|TRBJ2-1
TGTGCCATAGGCGGGAGGGCGTCCAATGAGCAGTTCTTC
CAIGGRASNEQFF
>NA|TRBD2|TRBV2|TRBJ2-2
TGTGCCAGCAGTGTAGCGGGAGGTAACACCGGGGAGCTGTTTTTT
CASSVAGGNTGELFF
>NA|TRBD1|TRBV7-8|TRBJ1-1
TGTGCCAGCAGCTTAAACAACAGGGGGCTCACTGAAGCTTTCTTT
CASSLNNRGLTEAFF
>many|NA|TRBV29-1|TRBJ2-7
TGCAGCGTTGAGTTCGGTTGGCGGAGCTCCTACGAGCAGTACTTC
CSVEFGWRSSYEQYF
>many|NA|TRBV7-8|TRBJ2-5
TGTGCCAGCAGCTCGACATCCGAAAGACTCCAAGAGACCCAGTACTTC
CASSSTSERLQETQYF
>many|NA|TRBV3-1|TRBJ1-6
TGTGCCAGCAGCCACCAGACAGGTTCACCCCTCCACTTT
CASSHQTGSPLHF
>NA|NA|TRBV9|TRBJ2-7
TGTGCCAGCAGTGTAACGGGCAGCCTCTCCTACGAGCAGTACTTC
CASSVTGSLSYEQYF
>many|TRBD1|TRBV24-1|TRBJ2-1
TGTGCCACCAGTGATCCCTACGTAACAGGGGGTGAGCAGTTCTTC
CATSDPYVTGGEQFF
>many|TRBD1|TRBV19|TRBJ1-4
TGTGCCAGTAGAAAATGGACAGGGGGGAATGAAAAACTGTTTTTT
CASRKWTGGNEKLFF
>many|NA|TRBV2|TRBJ1-2
TGTGCCAGCAGCCCAATGGTTCAGGTCTATGGCTACACCTTC
CASSPMVQVYGYTF
>many|NA|TRBV11-2|TRBJ1-2
TGTGCCAGCAGCTTAGAGGGCACACGTAGGGGCTACACCTTC
CASSLEGTRRGYTF
>NA|NA|TRBV27|TRBJ2-3
TGTGCCAGCAGTTGGGGGGATCCTAGCACAGATACGCAGTATTTT
CASSWGDPSTDTQYF
>NA|NA|TRBV6-1|TRBJ1-1
TGTGCCAGCAGTTATCGACAGTTAGAAGCTTTCTTT
CASSYRQLEAFF
>many|NA|TRBV28|TRBJ1-6
TGTGCCAGCAGCATCGAAGGGGCGAGGACCCTCCACTTT
CASSIEGARTLHF
>NA|NA|TRBV4-3|TRBJ1-6
TGCGCCAGCACCCCGGGCCGGGGACACTCACCCCTCCACTTT
CASTPGRGHSPLHF
>many|TRBD2|TRBV30|TRBJ2-5
TGTGCCTGGAGTGCGGGACTAGCGGCAGAGACCCAGTACTTC
CAWSAGLAAETQYF
>few|NA|TRBV11-2|TRBJ1-2
TGTGCCAGCAGCTTACCAAGGGGTGCCGAACAGGGTAACTATGGCTACACCTTC
CASSLPRGAEQGNYGYTF
>many|NA|TRBV5-5|TRBJ1-2
TGTGCCAGCAGCGAACAGGCGAATTATGGCTACACCTTC
CASSEQANYGYTF
>many|TRBD2|TRBV9|TRBJ2-1
TGTGCCAGCAGCGTCGGACTAGCGGGAACCTATGAGCAGTTCTTC
CASSVGLAGTYEQFF
>many|TRBD1|TRBV6-1|TRBJ1-2
TGTGCCAGCAACCTGGGACAGAACTATGGCTACACCTTC
CASNLGQNYGYTF
>many|TRBD1|TRBV5-1|TRBJ2-3
TGCGCCAGCAGAGGGACAGGGTTTGACACAGATACGCAGTATTTT
CASRGTGFDTDTQYF
>many|NA|TRBV5-1|TRBJ2-1
TGCGCCAGCAGCTTGGACGGGAGCTCCTACAATGAGCAGTTCTTC
CASSLDGSSYNEQFF
>NA|NA|TRBV5-1|TRBJ2-2
TGCGTCAGCAGTTTATATATCACCGGGGAGCTGTTTTTT
CVSSLYITGELFF
>many|NA|TRBV7-2|TRBJ2-1
TGTGCCAGCAGCCCCCCTCGGAATGAGCAGTTCTTC
CASSPPRNEQFF
>many|NA|TRBV7-2|TRBJ2-2
TGTGCCAGCAGCCCCCAGTCAAAGGAGAACACCGGGGAGCTGTTTTTT
CASSPQSKENTGELFF
>NA|TRBD2|TRBV30|TRBJ2-5
TGTGCCCGATCTCCGGGACTAGCGGGATCCCAAGAGACCCAGTACTTC
CARSPGLAGSQETQYF
>medium-sized|TRBD2|TRBV27|TRBJ2-5
TGTGCCGCGGGGGTACCTCGTCCCGGACAAGAGACCCAGTACTTC
CAAGVPRPGQETQYF
>NA|NA|TRBV4-1|TRBJ2-7
TGCGCCAGCAACCGCACCGGGCCGAGCTCCTACGAGCAGTACTTC
CASNRTGPSSYEQYF
>few|NA|TRBV5-1|TRBJ1-1
TGCGCCAGCAGAGACGAGGCCAAAGCCCTTGAAGCTTTCTTT
CASRDEAKALEAFF
>many|NA|TRBV6-5|TRBJ2-7
TGTGCCAGCAGTCACTCGAGAGGGGACTACGAGCAGTACTTC
CASSHSRGDYEQYF
>NA|NA|TRBV7-2|TRBJ2-1
TGTGCCAGCCAGCAAGGGGGCGGGAGAGGCAATGAGCAGCTCTTC
CASQQGGGRGNEQLF
>NA|NA|TRBV12-3/TRBV12-4|TRBJ1-1
TGTGCCAGCAGTCCCGGGTGGACGGCGAACACTGAAGCTTTCTTT
CASSPGWTANTEAFF
>many|NA|TRBV4-1|TRBJ2-3
TGCGCCAGCAGCCAAGGACGGACCCACACAGATACGCAGTATTTT
CASSQGRTHTDTQYF
>once|NA|TRBV20-1|TRBJ1-2
TGCAGTGCTAGAGTAAGGGCCCAAGGGGGCTACACCTTC
CSARVRAQGGYTF
>many|TRBD1|TRBV11-2|TRBJ2-7
TGTACCAGCAGCTATCGAAGTTCGGGACAGGGGGCCAACGAGCAGTACTTC
CTSSYRSSGQGANEQYF
>many|TRBD1|TRBV27|TRBJ1-2
TGTGCCAGCAGTTTAACAGACAGGGGGTCGGGCTACACCTTC
CASSLTDRGSGYTF
>many|NA|TRBV4-1|TRBJ2-3
TGCGCCAGCAGCCAATACGGACAGACGATCAGCACAGATACGCAGTATTTT
CASSQYGQTISTDTQYF
>many|NA|TRBV20-1|TRBJ2-7
TGCAGTGCTAGTCGAGGGGACGAGCAGTACTTC
CSASRGDEQYF
>NA|TRBD2|TRBV5-1|TRBJ2-3
TGCGCCAGCAGCTTGGGACTAGCGGGAGGGGGCACAGATACGCAGTATTTT
CASSLGLAGGGTDTQYF
>NA|NA|TRBV14|TRBJ2-7
TGTGCCAGCCAAGTCGCGGGAAGCTCCTACGAGCAGTACTTC
CASQVAGSSYEQYF